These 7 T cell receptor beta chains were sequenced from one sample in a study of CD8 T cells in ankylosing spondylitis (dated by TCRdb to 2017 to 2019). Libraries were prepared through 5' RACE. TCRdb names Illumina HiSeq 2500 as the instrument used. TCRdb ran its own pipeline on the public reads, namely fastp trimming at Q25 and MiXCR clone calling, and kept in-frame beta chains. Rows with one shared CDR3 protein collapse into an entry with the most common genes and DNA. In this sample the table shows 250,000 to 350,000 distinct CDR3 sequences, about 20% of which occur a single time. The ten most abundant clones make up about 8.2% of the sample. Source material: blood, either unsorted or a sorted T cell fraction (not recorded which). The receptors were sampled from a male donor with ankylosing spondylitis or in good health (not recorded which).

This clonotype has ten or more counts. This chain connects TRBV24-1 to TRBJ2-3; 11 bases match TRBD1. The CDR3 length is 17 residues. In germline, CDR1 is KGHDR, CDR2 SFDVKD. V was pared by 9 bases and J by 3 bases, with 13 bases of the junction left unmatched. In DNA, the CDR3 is TGTGCCACCTCATACCCCTCCGGACAGGGGGCGACAGATACGCAGTATTTT. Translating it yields CATSYPSGQGATDTQYF.

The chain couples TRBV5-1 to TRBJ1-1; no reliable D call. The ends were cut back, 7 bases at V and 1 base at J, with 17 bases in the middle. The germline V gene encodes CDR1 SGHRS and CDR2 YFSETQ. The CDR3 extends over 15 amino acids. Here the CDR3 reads CASRLNPAPNTEAFF. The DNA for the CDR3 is TGCGCCAGCCGATTGAACCCGGCTCCGAACACTGAAGCTTTCTTT.

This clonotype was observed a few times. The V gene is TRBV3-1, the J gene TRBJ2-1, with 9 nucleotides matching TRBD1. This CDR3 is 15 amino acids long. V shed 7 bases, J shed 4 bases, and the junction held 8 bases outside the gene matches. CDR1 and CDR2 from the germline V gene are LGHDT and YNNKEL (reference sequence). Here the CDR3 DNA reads TGTGCCAGCACCACGGGACAGGGTATTTACAATGAGCAGTTCTTC. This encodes CASTTGQGIYNEQFF.

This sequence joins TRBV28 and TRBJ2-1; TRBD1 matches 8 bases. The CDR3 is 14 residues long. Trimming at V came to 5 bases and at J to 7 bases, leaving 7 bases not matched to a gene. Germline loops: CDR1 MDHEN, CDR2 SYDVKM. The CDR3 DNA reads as TGTGCCAGCAGTCATTACAGGGGGGAGAATGAGCAGTTCTTC. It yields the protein CASSHYRGENEQFF.

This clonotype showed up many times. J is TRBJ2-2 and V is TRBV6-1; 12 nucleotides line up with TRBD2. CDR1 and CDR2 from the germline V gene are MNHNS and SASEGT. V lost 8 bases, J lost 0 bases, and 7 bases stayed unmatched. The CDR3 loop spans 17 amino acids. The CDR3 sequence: CASGPTSGGSNTGELFF. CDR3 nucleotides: TGTGCCAGCGGACCGACTAGCGGGGGATCGAACACCGGGGAGCTGTTTTTT.

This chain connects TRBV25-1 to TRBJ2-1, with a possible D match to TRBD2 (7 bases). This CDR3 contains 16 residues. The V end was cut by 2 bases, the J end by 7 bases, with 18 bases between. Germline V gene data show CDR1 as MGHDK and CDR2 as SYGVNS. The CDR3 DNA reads TGTGCCAGCAGTGAAACCTTTTCGGGGGGCGGGAATGAGCAGTTCTTC. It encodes CASSETFSGGGNEQFF.

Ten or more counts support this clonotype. This chain's CDR3 is CSATVKDTQYF. The CDR3 DNA reads as TGCAGTGCTACGGTGAAGGATACGCAGTATTTT. The rearrangement links TRBV20-1 to TRBJ2-3; no clear D. Germline V CDR1 and CDR2: DFQATT, SNEGSKA (reference sequence). The V end lost 4 bases, the J end lost 6 bases, and 8 bases lay between the germline ends. CDR3 size: 11 residues.